The clone carrying this T cell receptor beta chain was detected many times. Per the original data handling: Nucleated cell number was recorded as an estimate derived from reference gene primer amplification. The method was immunoSEQ multiplex PCR; TCRdb's version includes in-frame clones alone and lacks a portion of them. V, J and clone size derive from that table, while D and trimming were established from the DNA sequence. The sample contains around 200,000 clones, around 87% of which appear only once. The source of the sample is a study of blood T cell repertoires in COVID-19. About the research overall: Samples representing acute and convalescent COVID-19 were sourced from the United States, Italy and Spain. PBMCs, B-cell-depleted T cells, or T cells provided the cDNA or gDNA that made up the material.

V lost 8 bases and J 2 bases, leaving 12 bases between the germline ends. This CDR3 has 13 amino acids. Sequencing was done on a sample of peripheral blood. V gene TRBV12-3 or TRBV12-4 combines with J gene TRBJ1-1, with D uncertain. The receptor comes from a woman under 30 who had recovered from COVID-19. Written as DNA, the CDR3 is TGTGCCAGCGGAGGCTTTAGTAACACTGAAGCTTTCTTT. This sequence encodes CASGGFSNTEAFF.